This T cell receptor beta chain came from a study of vaccination effects on CD4 cells after COVID-19. Clones were sequenced by immunoSEQ multiplex PCR, and TCRdb holds only the in-frame ones, with some missing. The data show about 19,000 clones, approximately 70% seen once. A note on this clone: Its specificity is not known.

Study-wide results and limits: Healthy vaccinees showed cross-reactivity with common cold coronaviruses in only 1 of 255 vaccine-induced clones.

V was shortened by 1 base and J by 6 bases, with 7 bases between the two germline ends. CDR1 and CDR2 (germline): SEHNR, FQNEAQ (reference sequence). The CDR3 is made up of 12 amino acids. Sequencing followed a ViraFEST assay step that expanded antigen-specific CD4+ T cells with viral peptide pools. Researchers isolated CD4+ T cells once around 11 days of culture had elapsed. Neither prior SARS-CoV-2 infection nor positive nucleocapsid antibodies were present in the vaccine recipients. Researchers reported culturing 2.1 million or so PBMC in each well, adding 8 to 10 IU/ml IL-2 and around 9.1 ug/ml peptides. IL-2 medium took the place of half the medium on both days 3 and 7.

The chain uses TRBV7-9 and TRBJ2-7; unclear D gene. Here the sequenced sample was CD4+ T cells from PBMCs cultured with HCoV-229E spike peptides, taken before COVID-19 vaccination. The receptor was derived from a human donor who received a COVID-19 vaccine. The DNA of the CDR3 is TGTGCCAGCAGCTTAGATTATCGCGAGCAGTACTTC. It specifies CASSLDYREQYF.